The 27 T cell receptor beta chains presented below share a single source sample, sequenced in a study of regulatory and conventional T cells in RAG deficiency. Genomic DNA came from blood conventional CD4+ T cells gated CD25-low CD127-high. The protocol was immunoSEQ multiplex PCR, while the TCRdb copy is restricted to in-frame clones and leaves out a portion. The sample records about 46,000 clones, just under 90% being singletons. The data were also submitted as part of a second study, on regulatory T cells. This second report adds: Amplification used 52 TRBV primers and 13 TRBJ primers.

Sequenced sample: CD4+ effector T cells sorted from blood. These receptors were taken from a human donor in good health.

A single count supports this clone. The chain combines TRBV6-5 with TRBJ1-5; 11 bases match TRBD1. V was pared by 6 bases and J by 9 bases, with 7 bases of the junction left unmatched. The germline V gene encodes CDR1 MNHEY and CDR2 SVGAGI. The CDR3 runs to 14 residues. The CDR3 DNA follows: TGTGCCAGCAGACCGGGACAGGGGGTTCTGCCCCAGCATTTT. Translation: CASRPGQGVLPQHF.

The J gene is TRBJ1-5, the V gene TRBV6-5; D remains ambiguous. The germline gives CDR1 MNHEY, CDR2 SVGAGI. The CDR3 is made up of 15 amino acids. The ends were cut back, 6 bases at V and 0 bases at J, with 12 bases in the middle. CDR3 loop: CASSFSLYSNQPQHF. DNA of the CDR3: TGTGCCAGCAGCTTCAGTCTTTATAGCAATCAGCCCCAGCATTTT.

The chain couples TRBV6-9 to TRBJ1-5; tentatively, D is TRBD1 (5 bases). CDR1 and CDR2 (germline): MNHGY, SVAAGI. The CDR3 consists of 15 residues. V lost 3 bases and J 2 bases, leaving 11 bases between the germline ends. CDR3: CASSYRVVGNQPQHF. The DNA of the CDR3 is TGTGCCAGCAGTTACAGGGTTGTGGGCAATCAGCCCCAGCATTTT.

The genes are TRBV6-4 and TRBJ1-5; 7 positions agree with TRBD1. Per germline, CDR1 MRHNA and CDR2 SNTAGT. Germline trimming cut 2 bases from V and 5 bases from J; bases unmatched to any gene: 3. The CDR3 is made up of 14 amino acids. CDR3 protein: CASSDQGGDQPQHF. The CDR3 nucleotides read TGTGCCAGCAGTGACCAAGGGGGCGATCAGCCCCAGCATTTT.

V usage is TRBV7-6 and J usage is TRBJ2-7, with 9 bases fitting TRBD2. The CDR3 extends over 14 amino acids. Germline assignment: CDR1 SGHVS and CDR2 FNYEAQ. V lost 5 bases and J lost 2; bases outside the gene matches: 4. In DNA, the CDR3 is TGTGCCAGCAGCCGACTAGCGGAGACCTACGAGCAGTACTTC. It specifies CASSRLAETYEQYF. The full variable domain, with the rest looked up from reference TRBV7-6 and TRBJ2-7, is GAGVSQSPRYKVTKRGQDVALRCDPISGHVSLYWYRQALGQGPEFLTYFNYEAQQDKSGLPNDRFSAERPEGSISTLTIQRTEQRDSAMYRCASSRLAETYEQYFGPGTRLTVT.

This clone is a singleton in its sample. The sample carries other DNA sequences with the same CDR3. The rearrangement links TRBV5-1 to TRBJ1-3; D remains unclear. CDR3 length: 16 residues. Trimming pared 3 bases from V and 0 bases from J, leaving 13 bases between. Germline CDR1 reads SGHRS; CDR2 reads YFSETQ. CDR3 sequence reads: CASSWMTADSGNTIYF. In nucleotides, the CDR3 is TGCGCCAGCAGCTGGATGACGGCCGACTCTGGAAACACCATATATTTT.

This chain connects TRBV7-3 to TRBJ2-1, with 8 positions matching TRBD2. This CDR3 spans 13 amino acids. V trimming: 0 bases; J trimming: 8 bases; junction bases outside the gene matches: 0. Germline CDR1 and CDR2: SGHTA and FQGTGA. The CDR3 is CASSLTSGDEQFF. CDR3 nucleotides: TGTGCCAGCAGCTTAACTAGCGGGGATGAGCAGTTCTTC. Filled out from reference TRBV7-3 and TRBJ2-1, the complete variable domain reads GAGVSQTPSNKVTEKGKYVELRCDPISGHTALYWYRQSLGQGPEFLIYFQGTGAADDSGLPNDRFFAVRPEGSVSTLKIQRTERGDSAVYLCASSLTSGDEQFFGPGTRLTVL.

Comment on this clone: Other DNA sequences from this sample encode an identical CDR3 as well. The chain uses TRBV7-9 and TRBJ1-6; possible D gene TRBD1, 6 bases. V lost 0 bases, J lost 7 bases, and 13 bases lay in between. CDR3 size: 16 residues. Germline V gene sequence: CDR1 SEHNR, CDR2 FQNEAQ (reference sequence). The CDR3 reads CASSLARGRGNSPLHF. The CDR3 nucleotides are TGTGCCAGCAGCTTAGCGCGGGGGCGGGGGAATTCACCCCTCCACTTT.

J is TRBJ1-6 and V is TRBV7-3, with D unresolved. V was pared by 3 bases and J by 6 bases, with 6 bases between. The CDR3 contains 13 residues. The germline gives CDR1 SGHTA, CDR2 FQGTGA. The CDR3 coding sequence is TGTGCCAGCAGCTTTGGCAGTAATTCACCCCTCCACTTT. Translating it yields CASSFGSNSPLHF.

The chain links TRBV12-5 to TRBJ1-1; the D gene is possibly TRBD1 (6 bases). There are 14 residues in the CDR3. V was trimmed by 0 bases and J by 5 bases, leaving 10 bases between them. Germline V CDR1 and CDR2: LGHNT, FRNRAP. In DNA form, the CDR3 reads TGTGCTAGTGGTTTGGTCAAGGGGGGTACTGAAGCTTTCTTT. Protein: CASGLVKGGTEAFF.

This clone has just one count. V is TRBV6-1 and J is TRBJ2-5; perhaps TRBD2 as D (5 bases). The CDR3 consists of 15 residues. The germline CDR1 and CDR2 sequences are MNHNS and SASEGT. Between the trimmed V and J ends, which lost 8 bases and 0 bases, there was a span of 16 bases. CDR3 loop: CASRKRLGDQETQYF. The CDR3, as DNA: TGTGCCAGCCGGAAGCGGTTAGGCGACCAAGAGACCCAGTACTTC.

CDR3 sequence reads: CASSVNREIQPQHF. CDR3 DNA: TGTGCCAGCAGTGTTAACAGGGAAATCCAGCCCCAGCATTTT. The chain carries TRBV6-5 and TRBJ1-5; TRBD1 is a possible D gene (6 bases). Trimming shortened V by 5 bases and J by 7 bases, and 15 bases separated the two germline ends. The CDR3 spans 14 residues. Germline V CDR1 and CDR2: MNHEY, SVGAGI.

This chain links TRBV2 with TRBJ2-7, with TRBD1 matching over 7 bases. With 5 bases clipped from V and 1 base from J, the junction kept 5 bases outside the gene matches. This CDR3 comprises 14 residues. Germline V lookup: CDR1 SNHLY, CDR2 FYNNEI. This CDR3 is CASSTDRASYEQYF. For the CDR3, the DNA is TGTGCCAGCAGTACCGACAGGGCTTCCTACGAGCAGTACTTC.

This clone was detected only once. The rearrangement joins TRBV28 to TRBJ2-7; tentative D call: TRBD1 (5 bases). The CDR3 runs to 13 residues. Germline V gene sequence: CDR1 MDHEN, CDR2 SYDVKM. V dropped 3 bases and J dropped 2 bases, with 8 bases sitting between them. The CDR3 DNA follows: TGTGCCAGCAGTTTGCCAGGGACCTACGAGCAGTACTTC. Translation gives CASSLPGTYEQYF.

The genes are TRBV27 and TRBJ1-5; 8 bases match TRBD1. The germline CDR1 and CDR2 sequences are MNHEY and SMNVEV (reference sequence). This CDR3 contains 18 residues. J lost 0 bases, V lost 5 bases, and 12 bases had no gene match. CDR3 DNA: TGTGCCAGCAGTCCCCTGGACAGGGTCCGATATAGCAATCAGCCCCAGCATTTT. It encodes CASSPLDRVRYSNQPQHF.

V gene TRBV29-1 combines with J gene TRBJ1-3, with no clear D. This CDR3 is 13 amino acids long. Per germline, CDR1 SQVTM and CDR2 ANQGSEA. Trimming took 4 bases from V and 8 from J, leaving 15 bases between them. The CDR3 loop is CSVALLGLDTIYF. In DNA form, the CDR3 reads TGCAGCGTTGCCCTCTTGGGGTTGGACACCATATATTTT.

The chain uses TRBV27 and TRBJ1-2; 8 bases match TRBD1. Germline V CDR1 and CDR2: MNHEY, SMNVEV (reference sequence). The CDR3 totals 13 residues. With 4 bases clipped from V and 3 bases from J, the junction kept 1 base outside the gene matches. The DNA of the CDR3 is TGTGCCAGCAGTTCGGGACAGGACTATGGCTACACCTTC. Translated, it gives CASSSGQDYGYTF.

This rearrangement joins TRBV19 to TRBJ2-3, with TRBD2 matching over 8 bases. The germline CDR1 and CDR2 sequences are LNHDA and SQIVND (reference sequence). The trim removed 6 bases at V and 4 bases at J, leaving 12 bases unmatched. The CDR3 spans 16 residues. Written as DNA, the CDR3 is TGTGCCAGTAGGTCCCTCCCCGGGACTAGAGCAGATACGCAGTATTTT. It codes for CASRSLPGTRADTQYF. Supplemented by reference TRBV19 and TRBJ2-3, the full variable domain reads DGGITQSPKYLFRKEGQNVTLSCEQNLNHDAMYWYRQDPGQGLRLIYYSQIVNDFQKGDIAEGYSVSREKKESFPLTVTSAQKNPTAFYLCASRSLPGTRADTQYFGPGTRLTVL.

This chain joins TRBV19 and TRBJ1-1, with 7 bases lining up with TRBD1. Per the germline V gene, CDR1 is LNHDA and CDR2 is SQIVND (reference sequence). The junction had 11 bases not matched to a gene; V was cut back by 6 bases and J by 7 bases. The CDR3 has 14 residues. This chain's CDR3 is CASRHTGANREAFF. The DNA for the CDR3 is TGTGCCAGTAGGCACACAGGGGCGAACCGTGAAGCTTTCTTT.

The rearrangement uses TRBV6-1 and TRBJ1-4; no definite D call. Deletions cut 1 base from V and 2 bases from J, with 14 bases between. CDR1 MNHNS and CDR2 SASEGT come from the germline V gene. CDR3 length: 17 residues. CDR3 loop: CASSEVAGGPTNEKLFF. In nucleotides, the CDR3 is TGTGCCAGCAGTGAAGTGGCGGGAGGGCCCACTAATGAAAAACTGTTTTTT.

As to this clone: One end of the junction fails to match germline, which may point to a read error. The chain combines TRBV7-7 with TRBJ2-1; TRBD2 matches at 11 bases. The CDR3 sequence is 16 residues long. Germline V gives CDR1 SSHAT, CDR2 FNYEAQ (reference sequence). In nucleotides, the CDR3 is TGTGCTAGCAGTCCGGGGCCCTTAGCGGGAGGGTTTGAGCAGTTCTTC. It yields the protein CASSPGPLAGGFEQFF.

This chain links TRBV5-1 with TRBJ2-3; D ambiguous. This CDR3 has 14 residues. Germline CDR1 and CDR2: SGHRS and YFSETQ. Trimming stripped 0 bases from V and 3 bases from J, with 8 bases between. The CDR3 region has the DNA TGCGCCAGCAGCTTGGGGGCGAGAACAGATACGCAGTATTTT. Encoded protein: CASSLGARTDTQYF. The full variable domain, completed using reference TRBV5-1 and TRBJ2-3, is KAGVTQTPRYLIKTRGQQVTLSCSPISGHRSVSWYQQTPGQGLQFLFEYFSETQRNKGNFPGRFSGRQFSNSRSEMNVSTLELGDSALYLCASSLGARTDTQYFGPGTRLTVL.

The V and J genes are TRBV7-6 and TRBJ2-7; the D gene is possibly TRBD1 (5 bases). The CDR3 sequence is 14 residues long. V lost 2 bases, J lost 4 bases, and 12 bases lay in between. Germline V gene sequence: CDR1 SGHVS, CDR2 FNYEAQ. The CDR3 coding sequence is TGTGCCAGCAGCTTAAGTCAGGGAAGGTACGAGCAGTACTTC. Translated, it gives CASSLSQGRYEQYF.

The CDR3 bases are TGTGCCAGCAGGCAACTCTTCACCACGAACACCGGGGAGCTGTTTTTT. It encodes CASRQLFTTNTGELFF. This chain uses TRBV27 with TRBJ2-2; D not resolved. The CDR3 is 16 residues long. Germline V gene lookup returns CDR1 MNHEY and CDR2 SMNVEV (reference sequence). V shed 6 bases and J shed 0 bases, with 14 bases lying between them.

This chain links TRBV7-6 with TRBJ2-1; D is possibly TRBD1 (5 bases). The CDR3 covers 12 residues. The germline V and J ends were trimmed by 5 bases and 9 bases, with 11 bases remaining between them. Looked up from germline, CDR1 is SGHVS and CDR2 is FNYEAQ. The CDR3 DNA reads as TGTGCCAGCAGCGGCACGCAGGGTGAGCAGTTCTTC. Amino acids: CASSGTQGEQFF.

V usage is TRBV7-3 and J usage is TRBJ2-2; D gene uncertain. This CDR3 comprises 12 residues. V was clipped by 5 bases and J by 7 bases, with 8 bases between them. Germline CDR1 reads SGHTA; CDR2 reads FQGTGA. CDR3 sequence reads: CASSRDVGELFF. For the CDR3, the DNA is TGTGCCAGCAGCCGTGACGTCGGGGAGCTGTTTTTT.

V and J are TRBV11-1 and TRBJ1-1; the D gene is possibly TRBD1 (6 bases). There are 14 residues in the CDR3. Per the germline V gene, CDR1 is SGHAT and CDR2 is FQDESV (reference sequence). V was cut by 5 bases and J by 4 bases, with 14 bases left in between. The CDR3 is CASSQQGFGTEAFF. Written as DNA, the CDR3 is TGTGCCAGCAGCCAGCAGGGGTTTGGCACTGAAGCTTTCTTT.